This TCR beta chain was captured in a study of blood T cell repertoires in COVID-19 (dated by TCRdb to between 2020 and 2021). Concerning the study at large: Samples from collaborators originated in the United States, Italy and Spain and spanned both the acute and convalescent phases of COVID-19. The prospective study material was composed of cDNA or gDNA derived from T cells, B-cell-depleted T cells, or PBMCs. The dataset comprised deeply sampled blood TCRbeta repertoires from subjects exposed to, actively infected with, or recovered from COVID-19. The repertoires were released in a freely available public database meant as a resource for research on the immune response to SARS-CoV-2. Samples came from the ongoing ImmuneRACE study (first 160 participants) plus 1,254 subjects from 6 global collaborators. Where HLA class I and class II types were available, the types were taken from metadata supplied by the sample provider, not from assay-based typing. Sample metadata almost always included a de-identified subject ID, COVID-19 status, age in years and sex. General study outcomes and caveats: The amount of clinical and demographic metadata varied by source and participant and was provided uncurated.

Each collaborating institution followed its own protocols to collect whole blood in K2EDTA tubes. Collaborator samples were shipped for TCRbeta analysis as frozen whole blood, isolated PBMCs, or DNA extracted from either sample type. TCRbeta CDR3 regions were amplified from genomic DNA using the immunoSEQ Assay, a bias-controlled multiplex PCR. On the study's bioinformatics: Within the assay, amplification of reference gene primers was used to estimate how many nucleated cells each sample contained. To quantify the absolute abundance of each unique TCRbeta CDR3 rearrangement, sequence reads were collapsed and filtered. For each sample, productive Simpson clonality was calculated as the square root of Simpson's diversity index over productive rearrangements. This is the immuneACCESS table as TCRdb keeps it, with only in-frame sequences that have V and J called. A part of the clones is gone; compared with another copy, unresolved V genes explain less than half, and the rest is unexplained. V, J and clone size reflect that table, while D and trimming were determined from the DNA. In all, the sample holds 140,000 or so clones, and around 83% of those were seen once. Approximately 2.9% of the sample is taken by the ten largest.

Details on this clone: Its antigen remains unidentified. No base quality information exists; no much larger clone differs at one position.

Compared with germline, V lacks 2 bases and J lacks 2 bases; bases without a gene match: 2. Taken from cysteine to phenylalanine, the CDR3 has 13 residues. Only the CDR3 DNA stays, 39 bases, in frame from base 1. CDR1 GTSNPN and CDR2 SVGIG are derived from the germline V gene (reference sequence). The sample taken for sequencing was peripheral blood. Recombination joined TRBV30 with TRBJ1-1, and 7 junctional nucleotides match TRBD1. This TCR was sampled from a woman aged 80 or over with acute or convalescent COVID-19. The nucleotides read TGTGCCTGGAGTCGACAGGGTAACACTGAAGCTTTCTTT. It is translated as CAWSRQGNTEAFF. Where the CDR3 stops, the reference TRBV30 and TRBJ1-1 genes take over; the full variable domain is SQTIHQWPATLVQPVGSPLSLECTVEGTSNPNLYWYRQAAGRGLQLLFYSVGIGQISSEVPQNLSASRPQDRQFILSSKKLLLSDSGFYLCAWSRQGNTEAFFGQGTRLTVV.